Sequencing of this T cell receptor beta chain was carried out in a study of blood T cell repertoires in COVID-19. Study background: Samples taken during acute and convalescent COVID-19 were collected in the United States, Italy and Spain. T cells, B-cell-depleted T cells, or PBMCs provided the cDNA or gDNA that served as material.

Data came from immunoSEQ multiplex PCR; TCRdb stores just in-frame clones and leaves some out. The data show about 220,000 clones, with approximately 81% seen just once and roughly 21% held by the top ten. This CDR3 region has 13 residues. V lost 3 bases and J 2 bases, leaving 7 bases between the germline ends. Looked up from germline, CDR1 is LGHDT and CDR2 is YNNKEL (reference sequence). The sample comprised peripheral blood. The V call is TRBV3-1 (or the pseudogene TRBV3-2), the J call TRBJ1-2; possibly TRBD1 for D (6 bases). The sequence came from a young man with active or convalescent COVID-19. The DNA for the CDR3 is TGTGCCAGCAGCCATCAGGGGAACTATGGCTACACCTTC. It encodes CASSHQGNYGYTF.